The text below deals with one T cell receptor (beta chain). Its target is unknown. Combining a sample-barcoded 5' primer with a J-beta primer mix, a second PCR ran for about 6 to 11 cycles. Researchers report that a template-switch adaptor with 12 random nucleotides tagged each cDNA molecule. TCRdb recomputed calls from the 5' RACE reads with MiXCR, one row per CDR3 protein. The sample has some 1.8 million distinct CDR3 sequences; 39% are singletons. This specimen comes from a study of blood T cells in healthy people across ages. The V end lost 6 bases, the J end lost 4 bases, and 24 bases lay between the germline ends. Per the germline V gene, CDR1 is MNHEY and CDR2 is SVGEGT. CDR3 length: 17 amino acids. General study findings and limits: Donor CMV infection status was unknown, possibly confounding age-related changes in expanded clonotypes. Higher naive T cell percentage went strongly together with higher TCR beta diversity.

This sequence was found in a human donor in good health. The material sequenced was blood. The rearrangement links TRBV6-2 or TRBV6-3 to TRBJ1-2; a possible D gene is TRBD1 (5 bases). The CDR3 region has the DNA TGTGCCAGCAGCCCACAGTGGGGCACCACGCTTGGCTATGGCTACACCTTC. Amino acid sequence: CASSPQWGTTLGYGYTF.